This T cell receptor (beta chain) was documented in a study of OX40 agonist ivuxolimab in advanced cancers. Broader study findings: The antigen specificity of the peripheral T cells (those that were expanded) was not determined.

The germline gives CDR1 SGHAT, CDR2 FQNNGV. Trimming stripped 6 bases from V and 1 base from J, with 9 bases between. This CDR3 is built from 13 residues. Note on this clone: Its antigen remains unidentified.

The protocol was immunoSEQ multiplex PCR, while the TCRdb copy is restricted to in-frame clones and leaves out a portion. The sample carries around 70,000 clones, roughly four fifths recorded once. The TCR originated in an adult with an advanced solid tumor such as melanoma, head and neck, liver or kidney cancer. V usage is TRBV11-2 and J usage is TRBJ2-5; D is tentatively TRBD1 or TRBD2 (6 bases each). The sequences come from CD4+ or CD8+ T cells sorted from blood, collected in a trial of the OX40 agonist ivuxolimab. CDR3 nucleotides: TGTGCCAGCAGGAAGGGGGGCCAAGAGACCCAGTACTTC. Translating gives CASRKGGQETQYF.